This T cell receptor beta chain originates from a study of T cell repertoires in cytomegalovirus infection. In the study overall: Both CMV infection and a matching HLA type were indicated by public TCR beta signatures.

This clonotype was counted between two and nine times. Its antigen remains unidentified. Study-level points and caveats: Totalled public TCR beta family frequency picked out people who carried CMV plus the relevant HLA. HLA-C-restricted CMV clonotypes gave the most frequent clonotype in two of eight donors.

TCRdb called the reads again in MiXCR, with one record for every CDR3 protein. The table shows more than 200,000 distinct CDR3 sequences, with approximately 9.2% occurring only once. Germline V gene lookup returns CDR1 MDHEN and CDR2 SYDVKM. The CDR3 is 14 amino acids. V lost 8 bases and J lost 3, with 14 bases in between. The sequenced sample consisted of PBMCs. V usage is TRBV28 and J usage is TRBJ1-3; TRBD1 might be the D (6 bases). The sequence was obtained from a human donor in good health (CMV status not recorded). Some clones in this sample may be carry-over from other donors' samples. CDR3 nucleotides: TGTGCCAGCGCGAGGGGGGGAAGTGGAAACACCATATATTTT. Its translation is CASARGGSGNTIYF.